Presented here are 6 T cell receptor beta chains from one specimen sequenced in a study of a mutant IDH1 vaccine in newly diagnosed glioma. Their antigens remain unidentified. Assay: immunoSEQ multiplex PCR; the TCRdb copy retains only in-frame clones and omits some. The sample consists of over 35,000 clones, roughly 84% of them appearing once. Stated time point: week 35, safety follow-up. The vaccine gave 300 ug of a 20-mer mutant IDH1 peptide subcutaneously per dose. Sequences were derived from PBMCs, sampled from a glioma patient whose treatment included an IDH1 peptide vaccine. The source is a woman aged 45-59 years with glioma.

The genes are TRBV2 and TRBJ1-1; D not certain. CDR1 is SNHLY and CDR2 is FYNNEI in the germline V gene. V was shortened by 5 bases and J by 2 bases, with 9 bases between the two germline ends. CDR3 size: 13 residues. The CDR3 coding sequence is TGTGCCAGCAGTTCGCGACATAACACTGAAGCTTTCTTT. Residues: CASSSRHNTEAFF.

CDR3 loop: CASSLQFDMSGGAGNEQFF. The CDR3 DNA sequence: TGTGCCAGCAGCTTACAATTTGATATGAGCGGGGGGGCGGGCAATGAGCAGTTCTTC. The chain employs TRBV7-3 and TRBJ2-1; 10 bases are shared with TRBD2. The V gene's germline CDR1 is SGHTA and CDR2 FQGTGA. V shed 2 bases and J 6 bases; nucleotides not matched to a gene: 16. The CDR3 is made up of 19 amino acids.

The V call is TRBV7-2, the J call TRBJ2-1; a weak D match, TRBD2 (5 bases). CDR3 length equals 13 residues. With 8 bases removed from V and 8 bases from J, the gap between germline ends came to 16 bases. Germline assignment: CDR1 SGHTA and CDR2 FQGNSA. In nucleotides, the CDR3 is TGTGCCAGCCTCTTAGAAGCGGAGGATGAGCAGTTCTTC. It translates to CASLLEAEDEQFF.

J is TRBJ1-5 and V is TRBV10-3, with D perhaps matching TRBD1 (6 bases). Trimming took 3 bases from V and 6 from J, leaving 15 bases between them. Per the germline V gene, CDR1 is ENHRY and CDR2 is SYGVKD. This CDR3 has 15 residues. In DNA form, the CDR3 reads TGTGCCATCAGTGACTTGGGGCAGGGGACTCAGCCCCAGCATTTT. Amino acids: CAISDLGQGTQPQHF.

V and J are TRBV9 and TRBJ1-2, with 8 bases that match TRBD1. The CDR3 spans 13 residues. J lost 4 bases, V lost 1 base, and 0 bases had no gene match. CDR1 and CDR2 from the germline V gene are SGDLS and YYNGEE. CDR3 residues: CASSVQGAYGYTF. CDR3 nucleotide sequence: TGTGCCAGCAGCGTACAGGGGGCCTATGGCTACACCTTC.

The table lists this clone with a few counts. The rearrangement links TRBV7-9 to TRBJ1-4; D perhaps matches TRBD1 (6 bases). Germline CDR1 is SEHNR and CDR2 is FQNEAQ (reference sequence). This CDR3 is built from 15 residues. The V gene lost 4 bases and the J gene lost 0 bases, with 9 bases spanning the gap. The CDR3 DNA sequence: TGTGCCAGCAGCTCTTGGACAGCAACTAATGAAAAACTGTTTTTT. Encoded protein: CASSSWTATNEKLFF.